The entry below describes one T cell receptor beta chain. This entry is derived from a study of beta chain features in type 1 diabetes. Expressed TCRB transcripts were sequenced, since all the RNA that had been isolated was reverse transcribed. Sequencing was performed with immunoSEQ multiplex PCR; in TCRdb, only in-frame clones are kept and a portion is missing. The sample consists of about 360,000 clones, around an eighth of them appearing once. The CDR3 has 16 amino acids. Germline assignment: CDR1 SGHTA and CDR2 FQGNSA. The V gene lost 5 bases and the J gene lost 2 bases, with 15 bases spanning the gap.

What was sequenced was naive CD4+ T cells from blood. The clonotype was recovered from a man between 18 and 35 years old in good health. The gene calls are TRBV7-2 and TRBJ2-2, with D perhaps TRBD1 (6 bases). The CDR3 loop reads CASSPGGRGNTGELFF. CDR3 nucleotide sequence: TGTGCCAGCAGCCCCGGTGGCAGGGGAAACACCGGGGAGCTGTTTTTT.